The rows below give T cell receptor beta chains drawn from one sample of a study of spatial heterogeneity in lung cancer. In TCRdb, the 5' RACE reads were re-called with MiXCR into one record per CDR3 protein. The data show around 89,000 distinct CDR3 sequences, around 12% seen once. Specimen: PBMCs, collected at surgery. Every receptor here comes from a male donor with early-stage non-small cell lung cancer. The CDR3 runs from the conserved cysteine through the conserved F or W. A D gene is named only where the DNA matches it firmly. Where a row states a size, it is once, few, many or the class of an expanded clone; other rows omit it.

J gene | clone size | D gene | V gene | CDR3 protein | CDR3 DNA
TRBJ2-5 | . | . | TRBV5-1 | CASSLGGKETQYF | TGCGCCAGCAGCTTGGGGGGAAAGGAGACCCAGTACTTC
TRBJ2-5 | . | . | TRBV5-4 | CASSPGPSQETQYF | TGTGCCAGCAGCCCGGGACCTTCACAAGAGACCCAGTACTTC
TRBJ2-7 | few | . | TRBV12-3/TRBV12-4 | CASSRTGEQYF | TGTGCCAGCAGTCGAACAGGGGAGCAGTACTTC
TRBJ2-5 | few | . | TRBV9 | CASSVSTGGETQYF | TGTGCCAGCAGCGTTAGCACCGGGGGAGAGACCCAGTACTTC
TRBJ2-7 | few | . | TRBV12-3/TRBV12-4 | CASSPYPFEQYF | TGTGCCAGCAGTCCGTACCCCTTTGAGCAGTACTTC
TRBJ2-7 | . | TRBD1 | TRBV5-1 | CASTRTGGMDEQYF | TGCGCCAGCACCCGGACAGGGGGCATGGACGAGCAGTACTTC
TRBJ2-3 | . | . | TRBV29-1 | CSVEGARPRGTDTQYF | TGCAGCGTTGAAGGGGCACGACCCAGGGGCACAGATACGCAGTATTTT
TRBJ2-7 | few | . | TRBV19 | CASTTMPPHEQYF | TGTGCCAGTACCACGATGCCGCCCCACGAGCAGTACTTC
TRBJ2-6 | . | TRBD1 | TRBV6-1 | CASSSGTGGSGANVLTF | TGTGCCAGCAGCTCCGGGACAGGGGGCTCTGGGGCCAACGTCCTGACTTTC
TRBJ2-3 | many | TRBD2 | TRBV12-3/TRBV12-4 | CASSFSSGGTDTQYF | TGTGCCAGCAGTTTCTCTAGCGGGGGCACAGATACGCAGTATTTT
TRBJ1-5 | few | . | TRBV6-5 | CASMSGAYSNQPQHF | TGTGCCAGCATGTCAGGGGCTTATAGCAATCAGCCCCAGCATTTT
TRBJ2-7 | few | TRBD2 | TRBV20-1 | CSASRWTSATYEQYF | TGCAGTGCTAGTAGATGGACTAGCGCAACCTACGAGCAGTACTTC
TRBJ2-3 | . | TRBD1 | TRBV24-1 | CATSEGTGFTDTQYF | TGTGCCACCAGTGAAGGGACAGGATTCACAGATACGCAGTATTTT
TRBJ2-2 | few | . | TRBV20-1 | CSARVGKSGAGELFF | TGCAGTGCTAGAGTAGGGAAGTCTGGGGCCGGGGAGCTGTTTTTT